This passage covers 8 T cell receptor beta chains from one sample sequenced in a study of blood T cell repertoires in COVID-19. This table comes from immunoSEQ multiplex PCR, and its TCRdb copy is limited to in-frame clones, with some not included. Of under 350,000 clones in the sample, around 92% were seen once. The source material was PBMCs or T cells enriched from blood (not recorded which). These receptors were collected from a woman aged 55-70 years who had recovered from COVID-19.

This clone showed up just a few times. V gene TRBV2 combines with J gene TRBJ1-1; D might be TRBD1 (5 bases). Per germline, CDR1 SNHLY and CDR2 FYNNEI. Deletions cut 11 bases from V and 2 bases from J, with 15 bases between. The CDR3 has 13 amino acids. CDR3 nucleotide sequence: TGTGCCGGATCGACAGAGCCCAACACTGAAGCTTTCTTT. It translates to CAGSTEPNTEAFF.

V and J are TRBV28 and TRBJ2-5; 10 bases agree with TRBD1. Trimming took 5 bases from V and 5 from J; bases not matched to a gene: 8. The CDR3 covers 15 residues. Germline V lookup: CDR1 MDHEN, CDR2 SYDVKM. The CDR3 DNA reads TGTGCCAGCAGTAATCTTGACAGGGGGCGGGAGACCCAGTACTTC. This sequence encodes CASSNLDRGRETQYF.

Written as DNA, the CDR3 is TGTGCCAGCAGCGCTAACAGGGTTACCTACGAGCAGTACTTC. Its protein product is CASSANRVTYEQYF. This chain joins TRBV7-8 and TRBJ2-7; tentative D call: TRBD1 (6 bases). The CDR3 extends over 14 amino acids. Looked up from germline, CDR1 is SGHVS and CDR2 is FQNEAQ. Trimming cost V 5 bases and J 2 bases, with 13 bases left between them.

The chain has TRBV18 and TRBJ2-2; 8 positions match TRBD1. Germline trimming cut 3 bases from V and 4 bases from J; bases unmatched to any gene: 7. CDR1 and CDR2 (germline): KGHSH, LQKENI. This CDR3 spans 16 amino acids. The CDR3 DNA reads as TGTGCCAGCTCACCTGGCGGGACAGGCTCCACCGGGGAGCTGTTTTTT. It codes for CASSPGGTGSTGELFF.

The gene calls are TRBV7-2 and TRBJ1-3; D remains ambiguous. Germline loops: CDR1 SGHTA, CDR2 FQGNSA. The CDR3 is made up of 14 amino acids. V lost 1 base and J 4 bases, leaving 8 bases between the germline ends. The CDR3 DNA reads TGTGCCAGCAGCTTAGTTCTGGAGGGAAACACCATATATTTT. Protein: CASSLVLEGNTIYF.

V usage is TRBV20-1 and J usage is TRBJ1-1; possible D gene TRBD1, 6 bases. With 3 bases removed from V and 10 bases from J, the gap between germline ends came to 15 bases. The length of the CDR3 is 12 residues. Per the germline V gene, CDR1 is DFQATT and CDR2 is SNEGSKA (reference sequence). The CDR3 loop is CSASGGRHGAFF. The CDR3 DNA sequence: TGCAGTGCTAGTGGGGGGCGCCACGGAGCTTTCTTT.

V and J are TRBV7-9 and TRBJ1-1; possible D gene TRBD1, 5 bases. CDR3 length: 15 amino acids. CDR1 is SEHNR, CDR2 FQNEAQ, per germline (reference sequence). V dropped 5 bases and J dropped 2 bases, with 15 bases sitting between them. CDR3 loop: CASSLLDRRNTEAFF. The CDR3 bases are TGTGCCAGCAGCCTTTTAGACAGACGAAACACTGAAGCTTTCTTT.

CDR3 nucleotide sequence: TGTGCCAGCTCTCGGGCCGGGACAGAGTACGAGCAGTACTTC. Its protein is CASSRAGTEYEQYF. The V call is TRBV18, the J call TRBJ2-7; 7 bases map to TRBD1. Germline trimming cut 6 bases from V and 4 bases from J; bases unmatched to any gene: 9. The CDR3 covers 14 residues. The germline V gene has CDR1 KGHSH and CDR2 LQKENI.